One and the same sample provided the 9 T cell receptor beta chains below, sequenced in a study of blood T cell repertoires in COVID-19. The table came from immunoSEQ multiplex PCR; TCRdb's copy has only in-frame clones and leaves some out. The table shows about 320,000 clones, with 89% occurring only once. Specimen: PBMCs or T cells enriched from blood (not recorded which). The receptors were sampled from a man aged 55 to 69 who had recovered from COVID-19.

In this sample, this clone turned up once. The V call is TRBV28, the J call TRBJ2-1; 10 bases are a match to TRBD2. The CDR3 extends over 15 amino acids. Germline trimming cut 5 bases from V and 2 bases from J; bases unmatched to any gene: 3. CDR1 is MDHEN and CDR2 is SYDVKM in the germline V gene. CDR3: CASSETSGPYNEQFF. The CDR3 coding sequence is TGTGCCAGCAGTGAGACTAGCGGGCCCTACAATGAGCAGTTCTTC.

DNA for the CDR3: TGTGCCAGCAGGACGACAGTTTTCTATGGCTACACCTTC. It is translated as CASRTTVFYGYTF. V usage is TRBV28 and J usage is TRBJ1-2, with TRBD1 as a possible D gene (5 bases). The length of the CDR3 is 13 residues. Germline lookup yields CDR1 MDHEN and CDR2 SYDVKM. Trimming removed 6 bases at V and 4 bases at J, with 12 bases between.

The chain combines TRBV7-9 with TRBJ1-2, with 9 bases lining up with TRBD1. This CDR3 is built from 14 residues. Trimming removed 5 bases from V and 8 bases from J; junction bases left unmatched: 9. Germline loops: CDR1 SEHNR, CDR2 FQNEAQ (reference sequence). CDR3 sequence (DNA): TGTGCCAGCAGCGAGGCCGGGACAGGGTACGGCTACACCTTC. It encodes CASSEAGTGYGYTF.

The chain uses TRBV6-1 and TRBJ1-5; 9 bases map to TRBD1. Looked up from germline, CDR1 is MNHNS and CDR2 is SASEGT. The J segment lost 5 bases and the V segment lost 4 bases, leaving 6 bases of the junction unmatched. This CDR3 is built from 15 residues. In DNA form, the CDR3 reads TGTGCCAGCAGTGGGGGGACAGGGTCATATCAGCCCCAGCATTTT. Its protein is CASSGGTGSYQPQHF.

Here the CDR3 DNA reads TGTGCCAGCGCCAAGTCGTCCGAGGGACACCATAGAAACACCATATATTTT. This sequence encodes CASAKSSEGHHRNTIYF. The chain combines TRBV28 with TRBJ1-3; perhaps TRBD1 as D (6 bases). This CDR3 is 17 amino acids long. Germline V gene sequence: CDR1 MDHEN, CDR2 SYDVKM. Trimming took off 8 bases at V and 5 bases at J, with 25 bases between the two ends.

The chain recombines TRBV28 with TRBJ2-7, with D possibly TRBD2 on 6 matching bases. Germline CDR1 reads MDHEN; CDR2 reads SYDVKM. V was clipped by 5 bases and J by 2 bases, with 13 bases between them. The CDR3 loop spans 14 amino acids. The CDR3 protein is CASSLEGPPYEQYF. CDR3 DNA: TGTGCCAGCAGTCTGGAGGGGCCCCCCTACGAGCAGTACTTC.

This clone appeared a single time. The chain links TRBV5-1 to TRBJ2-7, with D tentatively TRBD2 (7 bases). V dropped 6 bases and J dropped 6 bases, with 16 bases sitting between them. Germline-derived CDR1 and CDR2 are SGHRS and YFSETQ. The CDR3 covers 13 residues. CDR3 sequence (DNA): TGCGCCAGCAATGAGGGGGAGGGCGGCGAGCAGTACTTC. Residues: CASNEGEGGEQYF.

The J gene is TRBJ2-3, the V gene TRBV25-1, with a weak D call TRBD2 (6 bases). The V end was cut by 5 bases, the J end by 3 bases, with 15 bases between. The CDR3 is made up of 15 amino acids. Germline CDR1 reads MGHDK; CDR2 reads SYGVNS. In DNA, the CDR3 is TGTGCCAGCAGTTCCCGCGGGGTCCGGACAGATACGCAGTATTTT. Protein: CASSSRGVRTDTQYF.

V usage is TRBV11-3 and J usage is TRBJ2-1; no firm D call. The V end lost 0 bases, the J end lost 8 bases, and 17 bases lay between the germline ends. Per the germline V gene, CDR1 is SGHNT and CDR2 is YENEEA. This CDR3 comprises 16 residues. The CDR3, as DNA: TGTGCCAGCAGCTTAGAGGGTGCGTCCCCCCGGGATGAGCAGTTCTTC. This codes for CASSLEGASPRDEQFF.